This T cell receptor (beta chain) originates from a study of T cells in Graves' hyperthyroidism and ophthalmopathy. On the study more broadly: At the time of initial diagnosis and before any treatment, peripheral blood was collected.

RNA transcripts were the template for amplifying TCR beta CDR3 regions. TCR CDR3 regions were first amplified by RT-PCR with HTBI primers. Each CDR3 protein gets one entry after TCRdb re-called the multiplex PCR reads with MiXCR. The sample includes some 560,000 distinct CDR3 sequences, 11% to 15% of them seen just once. This clonotype was counted many times. Its cognate antigen is unknown. V dropped 1 base and J dropped 4; count of bases not matched to a gene: 10. The CDR3 is 16 residues long. Germline V gene data show CDR1 as SNHLY and CDR2 as FYNNEI. Regarding the study as a whole: Most expanded thyroid clonotypes above 0.001 also appeared in blood.

The genes are TRBV2 and TRBJ2-7; TRBD2 agrees at 7 bases. The TCR comes from a woman aged 40 to 55 with Graves' hyperthyroidism. The sequencing sample was made of blood. Written as DNA, the CDR3 is TGTGCCAGCAGTGAAGGGAGAAGCGGGGTCCCGTACGAGCAGTACTTC. Its protein is CASSEGRSGVPYEQYF. Looking up the rest from reference TRBV2 and TRBJ2-7 gives the full variable domain: EPEVTQTPSHQVTQMGQEVILRCVPISNHLYFYWYRQILGQKVEFLVSFYNNEISEKSEIFDDQFSVERPDGSNFTLKIRSTKLEDSAMYFCASSEGRSGVPYEQYFGPGTRLTVT.